This T cell receptor (beta chain) was captured by sequencing in a study of OX40 agonist ivuxolimab in advanced cancers. Across the study: Under the entry rules, prior anti-PD-1, anti-PD-L1 or anti-CTLA-4 therapy was allowed, and less than 50% had some. Study-level findings and limits: Clonal expansion was seen in CD4+ and CD8+ blood T cells by week 6 at 0.1 to 3.0 mg/kg. CD4+ T cells averaged fewer expanded clones than CD8+ T cells.

V was clipped by 2 bases and J by 3 bases, with 10 bases between them. The CDR3 length is 14 residues. Germline CDR1 MGHRA, CDR2 YSYEKL. Comment on this clone: Its antigen is not known.

Libraries were prepared by immunoSEQ multiplex PCR; TCRdb keeps only in-frame clonotypes and omits some of them. Found here are 40,000 to 60,000 clones, around 90% of them singletons; the top ten hold 1.5% to 2%. V is TRBV4-1 and J is TRBJ1-1, with unresolved D. The sample in question was CD4+ or CD8+ T cells sorted from blood, obtained in a trial of the OX40 agonist ivuxolimab. This TCR was recovered from an adult with an advanced solid tumor such as melanoma, head and neck, liver or kidney cancer. CDR3 DNA: TGCGCCAGCAGCCAAACCACGGGGTACACTGAAGCTTTCTTT. This encodes CASSQTTGYTEAFF.